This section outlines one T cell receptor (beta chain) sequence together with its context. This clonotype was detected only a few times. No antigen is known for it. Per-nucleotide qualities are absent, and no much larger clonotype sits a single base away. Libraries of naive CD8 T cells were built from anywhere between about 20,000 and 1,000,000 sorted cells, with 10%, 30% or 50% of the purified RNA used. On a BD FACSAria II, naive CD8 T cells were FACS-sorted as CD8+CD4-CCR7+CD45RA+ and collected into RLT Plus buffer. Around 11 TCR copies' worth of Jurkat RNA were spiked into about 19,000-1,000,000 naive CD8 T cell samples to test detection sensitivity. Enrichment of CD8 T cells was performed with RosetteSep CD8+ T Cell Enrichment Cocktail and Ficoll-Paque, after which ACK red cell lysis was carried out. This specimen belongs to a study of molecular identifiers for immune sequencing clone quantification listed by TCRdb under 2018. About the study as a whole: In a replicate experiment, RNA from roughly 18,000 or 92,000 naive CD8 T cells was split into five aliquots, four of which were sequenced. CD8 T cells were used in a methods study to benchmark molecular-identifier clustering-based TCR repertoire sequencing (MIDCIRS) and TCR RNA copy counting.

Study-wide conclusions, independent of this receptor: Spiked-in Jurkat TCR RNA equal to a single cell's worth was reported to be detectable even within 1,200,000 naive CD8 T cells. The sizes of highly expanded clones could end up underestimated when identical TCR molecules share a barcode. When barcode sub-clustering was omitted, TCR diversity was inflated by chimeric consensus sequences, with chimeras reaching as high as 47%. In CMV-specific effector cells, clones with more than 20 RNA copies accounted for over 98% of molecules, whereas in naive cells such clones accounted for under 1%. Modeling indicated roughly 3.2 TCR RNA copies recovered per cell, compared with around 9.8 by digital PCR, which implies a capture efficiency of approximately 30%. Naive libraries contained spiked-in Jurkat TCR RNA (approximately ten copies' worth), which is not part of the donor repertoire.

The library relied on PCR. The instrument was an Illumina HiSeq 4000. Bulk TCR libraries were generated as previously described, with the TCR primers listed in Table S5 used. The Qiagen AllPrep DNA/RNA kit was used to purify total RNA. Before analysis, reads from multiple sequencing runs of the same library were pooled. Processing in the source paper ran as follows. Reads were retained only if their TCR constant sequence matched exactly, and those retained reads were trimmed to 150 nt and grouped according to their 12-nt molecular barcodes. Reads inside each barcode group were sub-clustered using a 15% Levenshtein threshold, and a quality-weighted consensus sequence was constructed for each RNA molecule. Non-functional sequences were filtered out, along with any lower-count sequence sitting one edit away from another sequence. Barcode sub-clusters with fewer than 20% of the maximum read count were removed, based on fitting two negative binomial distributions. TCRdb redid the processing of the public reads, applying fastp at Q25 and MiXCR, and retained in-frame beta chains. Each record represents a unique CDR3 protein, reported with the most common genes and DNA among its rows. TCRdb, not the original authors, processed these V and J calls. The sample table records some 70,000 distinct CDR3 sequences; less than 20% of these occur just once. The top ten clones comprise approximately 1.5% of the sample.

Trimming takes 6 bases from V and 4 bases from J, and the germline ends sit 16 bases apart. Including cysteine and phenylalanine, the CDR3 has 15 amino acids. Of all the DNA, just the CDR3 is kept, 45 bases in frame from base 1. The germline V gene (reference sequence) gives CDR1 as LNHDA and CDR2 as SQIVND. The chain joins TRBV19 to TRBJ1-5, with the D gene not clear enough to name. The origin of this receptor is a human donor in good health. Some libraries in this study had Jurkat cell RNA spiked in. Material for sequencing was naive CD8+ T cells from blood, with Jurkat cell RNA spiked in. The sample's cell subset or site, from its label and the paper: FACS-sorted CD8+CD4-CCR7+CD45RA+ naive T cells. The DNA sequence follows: TGTGCCAGTAGCATCGGACTAGTAGGGAATCAGCCCCAGCATTTT. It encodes CASSIGLVGNQPQHF.